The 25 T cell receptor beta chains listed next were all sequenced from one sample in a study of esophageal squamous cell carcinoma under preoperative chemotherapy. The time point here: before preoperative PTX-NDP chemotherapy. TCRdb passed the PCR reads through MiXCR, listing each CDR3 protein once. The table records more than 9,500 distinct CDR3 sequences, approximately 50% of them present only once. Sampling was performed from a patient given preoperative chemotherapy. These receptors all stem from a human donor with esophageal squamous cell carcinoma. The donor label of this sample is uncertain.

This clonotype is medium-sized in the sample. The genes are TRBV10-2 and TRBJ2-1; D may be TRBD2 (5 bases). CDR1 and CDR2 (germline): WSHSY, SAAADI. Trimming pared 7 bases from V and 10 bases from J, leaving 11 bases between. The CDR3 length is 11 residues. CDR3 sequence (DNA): TGCGCCAGCACCGAAGGCGGGGAGCAGTTCTTC. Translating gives CASTEGGEQFF.

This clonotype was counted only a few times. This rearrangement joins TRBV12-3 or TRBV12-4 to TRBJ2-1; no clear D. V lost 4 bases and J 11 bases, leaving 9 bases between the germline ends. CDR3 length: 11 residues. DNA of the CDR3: TGTGCCAGCAGTTCTAGGGATAAGCAGTTCTTC. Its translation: CASSSRDKQFF.

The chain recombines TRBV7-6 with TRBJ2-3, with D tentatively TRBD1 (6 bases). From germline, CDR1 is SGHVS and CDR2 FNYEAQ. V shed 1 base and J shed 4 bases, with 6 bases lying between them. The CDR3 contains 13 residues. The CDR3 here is CASSLGTADTQYF. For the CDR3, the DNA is TGTGCCAGCAGCTTAGGGACAGCAGATACGCAGTATTTT.

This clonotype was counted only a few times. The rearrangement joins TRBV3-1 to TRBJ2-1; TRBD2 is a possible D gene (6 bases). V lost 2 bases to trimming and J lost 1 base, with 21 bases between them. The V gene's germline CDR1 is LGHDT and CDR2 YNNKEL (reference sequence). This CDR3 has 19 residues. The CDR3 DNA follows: TGTGCCAGCAGCCAACCCCTACCTTGGCGGGATAAATCCTACAATGAGCAGTTCTTC. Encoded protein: CASSQPLPWRDKSYNEQFF.

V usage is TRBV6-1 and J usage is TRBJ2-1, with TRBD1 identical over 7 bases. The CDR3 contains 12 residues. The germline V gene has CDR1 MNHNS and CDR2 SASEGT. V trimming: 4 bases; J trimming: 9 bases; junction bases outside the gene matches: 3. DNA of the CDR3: TGTGCCAGCAGTGCCAGGGGGACTGAGCAGTTCTTC. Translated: CASSARGTEQFF.

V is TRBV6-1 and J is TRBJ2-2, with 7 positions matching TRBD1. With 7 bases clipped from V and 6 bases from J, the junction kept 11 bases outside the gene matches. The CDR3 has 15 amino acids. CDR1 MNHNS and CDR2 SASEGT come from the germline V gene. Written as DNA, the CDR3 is TGTGCCAGCACCGAGGGGGCGGATCTCGCCGGGGAGCTGTTTTTT. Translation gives CASTEGADLAGELFF.

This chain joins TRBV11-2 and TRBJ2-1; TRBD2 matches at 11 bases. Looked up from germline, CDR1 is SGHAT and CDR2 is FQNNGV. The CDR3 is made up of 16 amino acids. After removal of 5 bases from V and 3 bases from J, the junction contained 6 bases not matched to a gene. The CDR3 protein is CASSPGTSGSYNEQFF. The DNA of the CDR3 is TGTGCCAGCAGCCCGGGGACTAGCGGTAGCTACAATGAGCAGTTCTTC.

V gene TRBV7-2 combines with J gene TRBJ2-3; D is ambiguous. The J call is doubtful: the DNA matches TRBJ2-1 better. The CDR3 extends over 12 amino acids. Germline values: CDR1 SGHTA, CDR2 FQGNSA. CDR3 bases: TGTGCCAGCAGTCGGACGGTTTACGAGCAGTTCTTC. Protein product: CASSRTVYEQFF.

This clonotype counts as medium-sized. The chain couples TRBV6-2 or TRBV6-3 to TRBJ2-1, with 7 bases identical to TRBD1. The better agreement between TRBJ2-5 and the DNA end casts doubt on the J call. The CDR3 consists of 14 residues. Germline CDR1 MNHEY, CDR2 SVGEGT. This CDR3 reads CASSTGTEIETQYF. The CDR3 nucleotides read TGTGCCAGCAGCACCGGGACAGAGATCGAGACCCAGTACTTC.

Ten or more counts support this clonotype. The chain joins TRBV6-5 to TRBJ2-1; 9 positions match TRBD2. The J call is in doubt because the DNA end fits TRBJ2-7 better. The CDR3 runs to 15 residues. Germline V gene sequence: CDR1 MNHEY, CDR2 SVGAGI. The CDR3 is CASSLAGVGYNEQYF. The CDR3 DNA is TGTGCCAGCAGTTTAGCGGGAGTAGGTTACAATGAGCAGTACTTC.

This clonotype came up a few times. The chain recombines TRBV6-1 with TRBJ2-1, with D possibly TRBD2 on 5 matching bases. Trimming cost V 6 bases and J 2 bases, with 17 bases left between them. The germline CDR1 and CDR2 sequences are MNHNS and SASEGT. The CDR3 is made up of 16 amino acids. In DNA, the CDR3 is TGTGCCAGCAGGACCACATCCCTGACTACCTACAATGAGCAGTTCTTC. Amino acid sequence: CASRTTSLTTYNEQFF.

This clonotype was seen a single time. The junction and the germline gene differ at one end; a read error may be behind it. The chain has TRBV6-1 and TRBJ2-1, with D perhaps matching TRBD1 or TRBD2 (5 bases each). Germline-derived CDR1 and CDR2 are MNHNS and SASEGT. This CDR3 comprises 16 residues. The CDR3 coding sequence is TGTGCCAGCAGTGAACGAGGGGCTATCCTCTACGATACGCAGTTCTTT. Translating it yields CASSERGAILYDTQFF.

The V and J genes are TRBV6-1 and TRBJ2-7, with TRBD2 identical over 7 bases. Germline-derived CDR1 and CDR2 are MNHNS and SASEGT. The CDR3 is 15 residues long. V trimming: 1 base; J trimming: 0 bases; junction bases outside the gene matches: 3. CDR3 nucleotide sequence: TGTGCCAGCAGTGAAGGCGGGGGAAGCTCCTACGAGCAGTACTTC. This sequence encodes CASSEGGGSSYEQYF.

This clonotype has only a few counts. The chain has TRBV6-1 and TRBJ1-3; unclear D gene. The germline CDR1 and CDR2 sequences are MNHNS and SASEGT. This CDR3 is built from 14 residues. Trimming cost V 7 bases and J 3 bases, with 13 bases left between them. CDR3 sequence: CASTTKAGGNTIYF. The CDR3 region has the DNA TGTGCCAGCACCACAAAGGCGGGTGGAAACACCATATATTTT.

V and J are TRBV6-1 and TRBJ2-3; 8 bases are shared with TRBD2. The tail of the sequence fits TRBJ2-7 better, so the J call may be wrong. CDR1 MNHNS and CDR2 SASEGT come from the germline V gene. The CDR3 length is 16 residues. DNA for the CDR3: TGTGCCAGCAGTGAATCGGGGGGGAGAGCCACAGACACGCAGTACTTC. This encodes CASSESGGRATDTQYF.

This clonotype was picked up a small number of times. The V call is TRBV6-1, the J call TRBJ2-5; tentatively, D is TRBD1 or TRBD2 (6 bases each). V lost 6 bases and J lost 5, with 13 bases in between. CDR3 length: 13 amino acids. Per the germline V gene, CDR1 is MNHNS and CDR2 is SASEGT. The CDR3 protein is CASRGGWSETQYF. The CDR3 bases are TGTGCCAGCAGAGGGGGGTGGAGCGAGACCCAGTACTTC.

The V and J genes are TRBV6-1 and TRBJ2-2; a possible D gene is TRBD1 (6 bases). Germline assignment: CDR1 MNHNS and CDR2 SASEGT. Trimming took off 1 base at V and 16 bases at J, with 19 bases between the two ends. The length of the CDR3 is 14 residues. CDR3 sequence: CASSEGVSTGTQFF. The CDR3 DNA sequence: TGTGCCAGCAGTGAAGGTGTGAGCACAGGGACGCAGTTTTTT.

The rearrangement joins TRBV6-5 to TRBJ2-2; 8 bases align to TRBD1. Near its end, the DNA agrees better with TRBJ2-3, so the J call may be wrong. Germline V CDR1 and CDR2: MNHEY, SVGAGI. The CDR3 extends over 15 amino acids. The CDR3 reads CASSYDRGSTEEQYF. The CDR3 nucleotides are TGTGCCAGCAGTTACGACAGGGGTAGCACAGAGGAGCAGTATTTT.

For the CDR3, the DNA is TGTGCCAGCAGTGAAGGGCAGGGGGCGATCCAGTACTTC. As protein: CASSEGQGAIQYF. The chain joins TRBV6-1 to TRBJ2-5; 8 nucleotides match TRBD1. The CDR3 runs to 13 residues. CDR1 MNHNS and CDR2 SASEGT come from the germline V gene. Losses at the gene ends were 1 base for V and 10 bases for J; bases not matched to a gene: 5.

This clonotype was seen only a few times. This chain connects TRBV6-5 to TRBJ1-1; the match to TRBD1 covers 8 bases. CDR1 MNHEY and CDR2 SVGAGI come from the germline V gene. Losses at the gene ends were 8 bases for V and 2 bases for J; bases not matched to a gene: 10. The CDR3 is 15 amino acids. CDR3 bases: TGTGCCAGCTCTTACAGGGGGTATTTAAACACTGAAGCTTTCTTT. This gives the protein CASSYRGYLNTEAFF.

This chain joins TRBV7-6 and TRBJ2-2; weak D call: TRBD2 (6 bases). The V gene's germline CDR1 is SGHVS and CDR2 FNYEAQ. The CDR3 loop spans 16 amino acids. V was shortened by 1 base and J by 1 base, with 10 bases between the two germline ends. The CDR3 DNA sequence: TGTGCCAGCAGCTTAGGTGGTAGCGGGAACACCGGGGAGCTGTTTTTT. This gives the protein CASSLGGSGNTGELFF.

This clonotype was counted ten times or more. The CDR3 DNA reads as TGTGCCATCAGTGATCCGGGACGCCAAGAGACCCAGTACTTC. This translates into CAISDPGRQETQYF. V gene TRBV10-3 combines with J gene TRBJ2-5; D assignment may be TRBD1 or TRBD2 (5 bases each). CDR3 size: 14 residues. CDR1 and CDR2 (germline): ENHRY, SYGVKD. With 3 bases removed from V and 1 base from J, the gap between germline ends came to 9 bases.

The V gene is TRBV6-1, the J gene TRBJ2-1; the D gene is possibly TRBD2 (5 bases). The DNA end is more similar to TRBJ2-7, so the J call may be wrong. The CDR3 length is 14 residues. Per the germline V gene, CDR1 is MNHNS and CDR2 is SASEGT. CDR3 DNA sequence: TGTGCCAGCACCCCCGGGGTCCGCAGAGATGAGCAGTACTTC. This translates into CASTPGVRRDEQYF.

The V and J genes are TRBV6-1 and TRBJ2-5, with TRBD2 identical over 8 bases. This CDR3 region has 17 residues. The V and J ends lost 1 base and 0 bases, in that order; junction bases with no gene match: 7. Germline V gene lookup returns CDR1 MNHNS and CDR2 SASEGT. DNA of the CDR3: TGTGCCAGCAGTGAAGGGCCGGGGGGGCGTGACCAAGAGACCCAGTACTTC. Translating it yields CASSEGPGGRDQETQYF.

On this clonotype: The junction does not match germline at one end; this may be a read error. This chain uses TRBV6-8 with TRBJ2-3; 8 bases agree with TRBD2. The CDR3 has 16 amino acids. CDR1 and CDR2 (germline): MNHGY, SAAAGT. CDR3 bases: TGTTCCAGCGGGGGATTTGGGGGAAGTGACCAAGAGACGCAGTATTTT. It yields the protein CSSGGFGGSDQETQYF.